This T cell receptor (beta chain) is from a study of blood T cell repertoires in COVID-19. Some clones are missing from TCRdb's copy, which holds only in-frame ones; the method was immunoSEQ multiplex PCR. The top ten hold around 2% of the sample, which has roughly 220,000 clones, 86% seen once. CDR1 and CDR2 from the germline V gene are SGDLS and YYNGEE. V gave up 4 bases and J gave up 5 bases, with 15 bases separating them. CDR3 length equals 14 residues. The sequenced material came from peripheral blood. This chain uses TRBV9 with TRBJ1-2; possibly TRBD1 for D (5 bases). This TCR was sampled from a man aged 25-45 years who had recovered from COVID-19. The chain's CDR3 is CASSLQQEKYGYTF. The CDR3 coding sequence is TGTGCCAGCAGCCTTCAACAGGAGAAATATGGCTACACCTTC.